Listed below are T cell receptor beta chains from one sample, sequenced in a study of identical twins. A single record per CDR3 protein comes from TCRdb applying MiXCR to the 5' RACE reads. Of 500,000 or so distinct CDR3 sequences in the sample, approximately 15% were seen once. A further study also used this sample, focusing on yellow fever vaccine responses in identical twins.

The sample consisted of CD4+ T cells sorted from blood. The source is a woman younger than 30 in good health. CDR3s include the opening cysteine and the closing phenylalanine or tryptophan. D genes are given only for firm matches. Expanded clones are given a class, and other clones once, few, many or no size at all.

d_gene	j_gene	v_gene	abundance	CDR3aa	CDR3nt
-	TRBJ2-2	TRBV3-1	many	CASSQLSMVDTGELFF	TGTGCCAGCAGCCAATTGTCTATGGTTGACACCGGGGAGCTGTTTTTT
-	TRBJ2-7	TRBV28	-	CASSFAAGSYEQYF	TGTGCCAGCAGTTTTGCTGCAGGGTCGTACGAGCAGTACTTC
-	TRBJ2-4	TRBV12-3/TRBV12-4	few	CASSSRPATGFGNIQYF	TGTGCCAGCAGTTCCAGACCGGCGACGGGGTTTGGTAACATTCAGTACTTC
-	TRBJ2-2	TRBV5-1	few	CASSSGDRNTGELFF	TGCGCCAGCAGCTCCGGCGACAGGAACACCGGGGAGCTGTTTTTT
TRBD2	TRBJ2-5	TRBV9	-	CASSGRTSGSKETQYF	TGTGCCAGCAGCGGGAGGACTAGCGGGAGCAAGGAGACCCAGTACTTC
TRBD2	TRBJ2-3	TRBV20-1	few	CSAPAPRTSGRADSLSPDTQYF	TGCAGTGCCCCTGCACCCCGGACTAGCGGGAGGGCCGATAGTTTGTCCCCGGATACGCAGTATTTT
-	TRBJ1-3	TRBV6-1	few	CASSRGPHSGNTIYF	TGTGCCAGCAGCCGGGGGCCGCACTCTGGAAACACCATATATTTT
TRBD2	TRBJ2-2	TRBV29-1	many	CSVELLAGGELFF	TGCAGCGTTGAGTTACTAGCGGGCGGGGAGCTGTTTTTT
-	TRBJ2-1	TRBV29-1	few	CSVGGPQQFF	TGCAGCGTTGGGGGACCACAGCAGTTCTTC
TRBD1	TRBJ1-2	TRBV29-1	-	CSVDGTDGFPNYGYTF	TGCAGCGTTGACGGGACAGACGGATTCCCTAACTATGGCTACACCTTC
TRBD1	TRBJ2-7	TRBV2	-	CATQDRVYSYEQYF	TGTGCCACCCAAGACAGGGTGTATTCCTACGAGCAGTACTTC
TRBD2	TRBJ2-7	TRBV28	many	CASSPLAGGSYEQYF	TGTGCCAGCAGCCCACTAGCGGGGGGCTCCTACGAGCAGTACTTC
-	TRBJ2-7	TRBV4-2	-	CASSQETAGGSAQYF	TGTGCCAGCAGCCAAGAAACGGCAGGGGGGTCTGCGCAGTACTTC
-	TRBJ2-2	TRBV18	-	CASSPYGTGELFF	TGTGCCAGCTCACCCTATGGCACCGGGGAGCTGTTTTTT
-	TRBJ2-3	TRBV29-1	few	CSVGLVSTTDTQYF	TGCAGCGTTGGACTAGTTTCTACCACAGATACGCAGTATTTT
-	TRBJ2-2	TRBV11-1	few	CASSKRPTGELFF	TGTGCCAGCAGCAAACGTCCCACCGGGGAGCTGTTTTTT
-	TRBJ2-7	TRBV6-2/TRBV6-3	few	CASSYLEEQYF	TGTGCCAGCAGTTACCTGGAAGAGCAGTACTTC
-	TRBJ1-1	TRBV28	few	CASYDTRNTEAFF	TGTGCCAGCTACGACACCAGAAACACTGAAGCTTTCTTT
TRBD1	TRBJ1-1	TRBV5-1	many	CASRRQGLNTEAFF	TGCGCCAGCAGGAGACAGGGGCTGAACACTGAAGCTTTCTTT
-	TRBJ2-5	TRBV7-2	-	CASSLRTPKETQYF	TGTGCCAGCAGCTTAAGGACTCCCAAAGAGACCCAGTACTTC
TRBD2	TRBJ2-3	TRBV6-4	-	CASSLTGGDTDTQYF	TGTGCCAGCAGCCTTACGGGGGGGGACACAGATACGCAGTATTTT
-	TRBJ1-5	TRBV4-3	many	CASSQERNQPQHF	TGCGCCAGCAGCCAAGAAAGAAATCAGCCCCAGCATTTT
TRBD2	TRBJ2-1	TRBV5-1	few	CASSSISGSSYNEQFF	TGCGCCAGCAGCTCCATTAGCGGGAGCTCCTACAATGAGCAGTTCTTC
TRBD1	TRBJ2-7	TRBV7-9	-	CASSRPGTGGYEQYF	TGTGCCAGCAGCAGACCCGGGACAGGAGGCTACGAGCAGTACTTC
-	TRBJ2-7	TRBV28	few	CASSSPARGHEQYF	TGTGCCAGCAGTTCCCCCGCACGGGGGCACGAGCAGTACTTC
-	TRBJ2-7	TRBV27	many	CASSPPNGYEQYF	TGTGCCAGCAGTCCCCCAAATGGTTACGAGCAGTACTTC
TRBD2	TRBJ2-2	TRBV2	few	CASSVIAGATGELFF	TGTGCCAGCAGTGTAATAGCGGGAGCAACCGGGGAGCTGTTTTTT
-	TRBJ1-1	TRBV7-2	-	CASSLAASLNTEAFF	TGTGCCAGCAGCTTAGCGGCCAGCTTGAACACTGAAGCTTTCTTT
TRBD1	TRBJ2-7	TRBV13	few	CASSFAGTGSYEQYF	TGTGCCAGCAGCTTCGCCGGGACAGGGTCCTACGAGCAGTACTTC
-	TRBJ1-1	TRBV7-2	few	CASSSRVPASEAFF	TGTGCCAGCAGCTCCCGAGTCCCAGCCTCCGAAGCTTTCTTT
TRBD2	TRBJ2-1	TRBV10-3	few	CAISESPLSPSGGRSSYNEQFF	TGTGCCATCAGTGAGTCGCCACTAAGTCCTAGCGGGGGTCGAAGCTCCTACAATGAGCAGTTCTTC
TRBD2	TRBJ2-7	TRBV20-1	-	CSAGPSGRGEQYF	TGCAGTGCTGGGCCTAGCGGGAGGGGGGAGCAGTACTTC
TRBD1	TRBJ1-2	TRBV5-6	-	CASSSDWIGTGVYYGYTF	TGTGCCAGCAGCTCGGATTGGATTGGGACAGGGGTCTACTATGGCTACACCTTC
-	TRBJ2-5	TRBV11-2	few	CASSLPGTGETQYF	TGTGCCAGCAGCTTGCCCGGGACTGGGGAGACCCAGTACTTC
TRBD2	TRBJ2-3	TRBV9	few	CASSVGTSGNTDTQYF	TGTGCCAGCAGCGTAGGGACTAGCGGCAACACAGATACGCAGTATTTT
-	TRBJ2-7	TRBV7-2	-	CASSFETVTYEQYF	TGTGCCAGCAGCTTTGAGACGGTTACCTACGAGCAGTACTTC
TRBD2	TRBJ2-2	TRBV28	-	CASKGLAVNTGELFF	TGTGCCAGCAAGGGACTAGCGGTTAACACCGGGGAGCTGTTTTTT
TRBD2	TRBJ2-3	TRBV6-2/TRBV6-3	-	CASTILAGQDTQYF	TGTGCCAGCACCATCCTAGCGGGGCAGGATACGCAGTATTTT
-	TRBJ2-2	TRBV6-1	-	CASTTRLNTGELFF	TGTGCCAGCACCACTCGCCTGAACACCGGGGAGCTGTTTTTT
-	TRBJ2-1	TRBV3-1	many	CASSGTSPNEQFF	TGTGCCAGCAGTGGAACTAGCCCCAATGAGCAGTTCTTC
-	TRBJ2-1	TRBV27	few	CASTKGGGRGGYNEQFF	TGTGCCAGCACAAAGGGCGGGGGCAGGGGCGGCTACAATGAGCAGTTCTTC
-	TRBJ2-7	TRBV9	few	CASSKTESYEQYF	TGTGCCAGCAGTAAGACGGAGTCCTACGAGCAGTACTTC
-	TRBJ2-1	TRBV6-5	-	CASGRGRQFF	TGTGCCAGCGGAAGGGGACGGCAGTTCTTC
TRBD2	TRBJ2-1	TRBV6-2/TRBV6-3	many	CASSTPSSGRGGEQFF	TGTGCCAGCAGTACCCCGTCGAGCGGGAGGGGTGGTGAGCAGTTCTTC
-	TRBJ2-1	TRBV6-2/TRBV6-3	many	CASSYRDNEQFF	TGTGCCAGCAGTTATCGAGACAATGAGCAGTTCTTC
TRBD1	TRBJ2-1	TRBV5-1	-	CASSLGDRGPYNEQFF	TGCGCCAGCAGCTTGGGTGACAGGGGGCCCTACAATGAGCAGTTCTTC
-	TRBJ2-1	TRBV5-1	once	CASSSSPDHNEQFF	TGCGCCAGCAGCTCCTCCCCGGATCACAATGAGCAGTTCTTC
TRBD1	TRBJ1-1	TRBV12-3/TRBV12-4	-	CASRQTGEVTEAFF	TGTGCCAGCAGGCAGACAGGGGAGGTGACTGAAGCTTTCTTT
TRBD2	TRBJ2-7	TRBV14	few	CASSQRSHAGGEQYF	TGTGCCAGCAGCCAACGAAGTCACGCCGGGGGGGAGCAGTACTTC
-	TRBJ1-4	TRBV18	-	CASSRTTNEKLFF	TGTGCCAGCTCACGTACAACTAATGAAAAACTGTTTTTT